This record concerns one T cell receptor beta chain sequence. Its matching antigen is unknown. These data are taken from a study of cytomegalovirus exposure and HLA in healthy donors. The study, taken as a whole, reports: Excluded were some V segments that proved indistinguishable, including TRBV6-2 and TRBV6-3.

The CDR3 consists of 14 residues. The V end lost 1 base, the J end lost 1 base, and 7 bases lay between the germline ends. The germline V gene has CDR1 SGHTA and CDR2 FQGNSA. The PCR had 60 Vbeta and 13 Jbeta primers. Per the original methods: Counted up in a later analysis, unique TCR beta chains came to some 72 million, with around 10 million shared. Profiled with immunoSEQ multiplex PCR; TCRdb holds only in-frame clones, not every one. The V and J calls and the clone size are those of that table, but D and trimming were determined from the DNA. The table has roughly 180,000 clones, around 82% seen once.

The genes are TRBV7-2 and TRBJ1-1; possible D gene TRBD1, 6 bases. Sequencing was done on a sample of PBMCs. This clonotype was sampled from a man aged 30 to 39 in good health and CMV-seronegative. The CDR3 region has the DNA TGTGCCAGCAGCTTAGGCAGGGGGAACACTGAAGCTTTCTTT. Translating gives CASSLGRGNTEAFF. Full variable domain (outside the CDR3, taken from reference TRBV7-2 and TRBJ1-1): GAGVSQSPSNKVTEKGKDVELRCDPISGHTALYWYRQSLGQGLEFLIYFQGNSAPDKSGLPSDRFSAERTGGSVSTLTIQRTQQEDSAVYLCASSLGRGNTEAFFGQGTRLTVV.